What follows are 27 T cell receptor beta chains derived from one specimen sequenced in a study of blood T cell repertoires in COVID-19. Some clones are missing from TCRdb's copy, which holds only in-frame ones; the method was immunoSEQ multiplex PCR. The profile covers 150,000 to 200,000 clones, with about 81% appearing a single time and about 8% taken by the ten largest. The sample comprised peripheral blood. The receptors were sampled from a woman in her sixties or seventies with COVID-19, enrolled during active disease.

This clone has just a few counts. The chain links TRBV6-5 to TRBJ2-1; tentative D call: TRBD1 (6 bases). V lost 4 bases and J 2 bases, leaving 12 bases between the germline ends. This CDR3 has 15 residues. Germline lookup yields CDR1 MNHEY and CDR2 SVGAGI. CDR3 sequence reads: CASSLDSGAYNEQFF. The CDR3, as DNA: TGTGCCAGCAGTTTGGACAGTGGAGCCTACAATGAGCAGTTCTTC.

The chain combines TRBV25-1 with TRBJ1-1; 8 bases are a match to TRBD1. This CDR3 is 14 amino acids long. CDR1 is MGHDK, CDR2 SYGVNS, per germline. V shed 5 bases and J 4 bases; nucleotides not matched to a gene: 6. This CDR3 is CASSPRTGGTEAFF. As DNA, the CDR3 is TGTGCCAGCAGTCCCCGCACAGGGGGCACTGAAGCTTTCTTT. Based on the CDR3 plus reference TRBV25-1 and TRBJ1-1, the full variable domain is EADIYQTPRYLVIGTGKKITLECSQTMGHDKMYWYQQDPGMELHLIHYSYGVNSTEKGDLSSESTVSRIRTEHFPLTLESARPSHTSQYLCASSPRTGGTEAFFGQGTRLTVV.

This clone came up a few times. This chain uses TRBV27 with TRBJ2-1; 11 bases match TRBD1. V gave up 7 bases and J gave up 0 bases; unmatched junction bases: 11. Germline V gene data show CDR1 as MNHEY and CDR2 as SMNVEV (reference sequence). CDR3 length: 18 residues. This chain's CDR3 is CASTWGDRGMSSYNEQFF. The CDR3 DNA reads TGTGCCAGCACCTGGGGGGACAGGGGGATGAGCTCCTACAATGAGCAGTTCTTC.

The chain joins TRBV3-1 (or the pseudogene TRBV3-2) to TRBJ1-1, with D perhaps matching TRBD1 (6 bases). The V gene lost 2 bases and the J gene lost 9 bases, with 10 bases spanning the gap. CDR3 length: 12 amino acids. Germline CDR1 reads LGHDT; CDR2 reads YNNKEL (reference sequence). The CDR3 reads CASSQTGNKAFF. The CDR3 DNA is TGTGCCAGCAGCCAAACAGGGAATAAAGCTTTCTTT.

The chain employs TRBV5-6 and TRBJ2-2; D is undetermined. Germline CDR1 reads SGHDT; CDR2 reads YYEEEE. The CDR3 is 15 amino acids. Trimming cost V 4 bases and J 4 bases, with 14 bases left between them. The CDR3 loop reads CASSPLAPATGELFF. CDR3 nucleotides: TGTGCCAGCAGCCCTTTAGCACCCGCCACCGGGGAGCTGTTTTTT. The full variable domain, its missing parts supplied by reference TRBV5-6 and TRBJ2-2, is DAGVTQSPTHLIKTRGQQVTLRCSPKSGHDTVSWYQQALGQGPQFIFQYYEEEERQRGNFPDRFSGHQFPNYSSELNVNALLLGDSALYLCASSPLAPATGELFFGEGSRLTVL.

This clone appeared a single time. The V gene is TRBV10-2, the J gene TRBJ1-1, with a tentative D call TRBD1 (5 bases). Per germline, CDR1 WSHSY and CDR2 SAAADI. The CDR3 extends over 13 amino acids. V was clipped by 2 bases and J by 6 bases, with 10 bases between them. The CDR3 loop reads CASSERGRAEAFF. In DNA form, the CDR3 reads TGCGCCAGCAGTGAGCGGGGGAGGGCTGAAGCTTTCTTT.

This clone was observed a handful of times. The J gene is TRBJ2-1, the V gene TRBV6-1; 7 bases align to TRBD1. CDR1 and CDR2 (germline): MNHNS, SASEGT. This CDR3 region has 15 residues. Unmatched junction bases numbered 14, after V lost 3 bases and J lost 12 bases. The CDR3 sequence is CASSETIGQARGQFF. The CDR3 DNA is TGTGCCAGCAGTGAGACGATCGGACAGGCTCGAGGGCAGTTCTTC.

The chain links TRBV6-2 or TRBV6-3 to TRBJ2-7; 10 bases map to TRBD2. The V segment lost 0 bases and the J segment 4 bases; nucleotides outside the gene matches: 12. The CDR3 totals 18 residues. The germline gives CDR1 MNHEY, CDR2 SVGEGT. CDR3 loop: CASSYSSPTSGTRYEQYF. The CDR3, as DNA: TGTGCCAGCAGTTACTCGAGTCCTACTAGCGGGACCAGATACGAGCAGTACTTC.

The genes are TRBV2 and TRBJ2-1; tentatively, D is TRBD2 (5 bases). Trimming took off 6 bases at V and 0 bases at J, with 12 bases between the two ends. This CDR3 has 15 residues. CDR1 and CDR2 (germline): SNHLY, FYNNEI. CDR3 sequence (DNA): TGTGCCAGCAGGCTTAGCGTTAGCTCCTACAATGAGCAGTTCTTC. It codes for CASRLSVSSYNEQFF.

V gene TRBV18 combines with J gene TRBJ2-5, with a possible D match to TRBD2 (5 bases). V was clipped by 3 bases and J by 5 bases, with 13 bases between them. Germline CDR1 is KGHSH and CDR2 is LQKENI. The CDR3 extends over 14 amino acids. CDR3 bases: TGTGCCAGCTCACCGCCCCTAGCCAGGGAGACCCAGTACTTC. This sequence encodes CASSPPLARETQYF.

The chain carries TRBV7-3 and TRBJ1-2; weak D call: TRBD1 (6 bases). V was pared by 1 base and J by 6 bases, with 15 bases between. The CDR3 length is 15 residues. CDR1 and CDR2 (germline): SGHTA, FQGTGA. Here the CDR3 DNA reads TGTGCCAGCAGCTTAATGGGGCAGGGGTCTGATGGCTACACCTTC. This translates into CASSLMGQGSDGYTF.

This chain links TRBV5-1 with TRBJ1-6; tentatively, D is TRBD1 (6 bases). V lost 1 base and J lost 5, with 7 bases in between. Germline V gene sequence: CDR1 SGHRS, CDR2 YFSETQ. The length of the CDR3 is 14 residues. The CDR3 here is CASSLTGNNSPLHF. DNA for the CDR3: TGCGCCAGCAGCTTGACAGGGAATAATTCACCCCTCCACTTT. The full variable domain, its missing parts supplied by reference TRBV5-1 and TRBJ1-6, is KAGVTQTPRYLIKTRGQQVTLSCSPISGHRSVSWYQQTPGQGLQFLFEYFSETQRNKGNFPGRFSGRQFSNSRSEMNVSTLELGDSALYLCASSLTGNNSPLHFGNGTRLTVT.

J is TRBJ1-4 and V is TRBV30; the D is unclear. CDR1 and CDR2 from the germline V gene are GTSNPN and SVGIG (reference sequence). V was shortened by 5 bases and J by 8 bases, with 12 bases between the two germline ends. The length of the CDR3 is 12 residues. The CDR3 bases are TGTGCCTGGGGACTTTTCGGGGAAAAACTGTTTTTT. Translation: CAWGLFGEKLFF.

The CDR3 region is CASSLRGLNTEAFF. CDR3 nucleotide sequence: TGTGCCAGCAGTTTGCGGGGGTTGAACACTGAAGCTTTCTTT. The rearrangement links TRBV28 to TRBJ1-1; maybe TRBD1 (5 bases). In germline, CDR1 is MDHEN, CDR2 SYDVKM. The V gene lost 3 bases and the J gene lost 0 bases, with 8 bases spanning the gap. This CDR3 has 14 residues. The whole variable domain, remainder taken from reference TRBV28 and TRBJ1-1, is DVKVTQSSRYLVKRTGEKVFLECVQDMDHENMFWYRQDPGLGLRLIYFSYDVKMKEKGDIPEGYSVSREKKERFSLILESASTNQTSMYLCASSLRGLNTEAFFGQGTRLTVV.

The chain has TRBV7-8 and TRBJ2-7; TRBD2 aligns across 10 bases. Per the germline V gene, CDR1 is SGHVS and CDR2 is FQNEAQ. The CDR3 totals 13 residues. The V segment lost 6 bases and the J segment 5 bases; nucleotides outside the gene matches: 4. The CDR3: CASRLAGIHEQYF. The CDR3 bases are TGTGCCAGCAGACTAGCGGGAATCCACGAGCAGTACTTC.

In nucleotides, the CDR3 is TGTGCCTGGAGGCATCAGGGGAAGACCTACGAGCAGTACTTC. Its protein product is CAWRHQGKTYEQYF. The chain has TRBV30 and TRBJ2-7; the D gene is possibly TRBD1 (6 bases). Germline V gives CDR1 GTSNPN, CDR2 SVGIG (reference sequence). The V and J ends lost 3 bases and 2 bases respectively, with 14 bases between them. The CDR3 runs 14 residues.

This clone was seen a handful of times. The chain couples TRBV19 to TRBJ2-1; the match to TRBD2 covers 8 bases. The CDR3 totals 17 residues. Trimming took 1 base from V and 5 from J; bases not matched to a gene: 10. From germline, CDR1 is LNHDA and CDR2 SQIVND (reference sequence). In DNA, the CDR3 is TGTGCCAGTAGTATAGTAGCGGGGATGAATTTAGACAATGAGCAGTTCTTC. Translated: CASSIVAGMNLDNEQFF. The variable domain in full, completed from reference TRBV19 and TRBJ2-1, reads DGGITQSPKYLFRKEGQNVTLSCEQNLNHDAMYWYRQDPGQGLRLIYYSQIVNDFQKGDIAEGYSVSREKKESFPLTVTSAQKNPTAFYLCASSIVAGMNLDNEQFFGPGTRLTVL.

This clone was counted a few times. The rearrangement uses TRBV7-8 and TRBJ2-7, with 10 positions matching TRBD2. CDR1 SGHVS and CDR2 FQNEAQ come from the germline V gene. This CDR3 has 15 residues. Germline trimming cut 6 bases from V and 0 bases from J; bases unmatched to any gene: 5. CDR3 in amino acids: CASSFSGRSSYEQYF. CDR3 DNA: TGTGCCAGCAGTTTTAGCGGGAGGAGCTCCTACGAGCAGTACTTC.

The CDR3 loop reads CASSSRRGIYGYTF. The DNA of the CDR3 is TGTGCCAGCAGCTCCCGTCGGGGGATCTATGGCTACACCTTC. The genes are TRBV6-6 and TRBJ1-2; D is possibly TRBD1 (5 bases). CDR3 length equals 14 residues. From germline, CDR1 is MNHNY and CDR2 SVGAGI (reference sequence). V was trimmed by 6 bases and J by 4 bases, leaving 15 bases between them.

DNA for the CDR3: TGCGCCAGCAGCTTGGGACAGGGGGTTCGGAGTGAAAAACTGTTTTTT. It specifies CASSLGQGVRSEKLFF. V and J are TRBV5-1 and TRBJ1-4; 9 bases fit TRBD1. The germline V gene encodes CDR1 SGHRS and CDR2 YFSETQ. Unmatched junction bases numbered 7, after V lost 0 bases and J lost 7 bases. CDR3 length equals 16 residues.

The chain couples TRBV21-1 to TRBJ2-4; the table's D gene call, TRBD1, was not cross checked with the DNA. TRBV21-1 is termed a pseudogene. This CDR3 is built from 20 residues. The CDR3 nucleotides are TGTGCCAGCAGCAAGGCGGTGGACAGGGCCCCCTTTTTAGCCAAAAACATTCAGTACTTC. This codes for CASSKAVDRAPFLAKNIQYF.

The rearrangement uses TRBV6-5 and TRBJ1-1; 9 bases fit TRBD1. After removal of 6 bases from V and 2 bases from J, the junction contained 7 bases not matched to a gene. Germline CDR1 and CDR2: MNHEY and SVGAGI. The CDR3 totals 15 residues. CDR3 amino acids: CASSFPGQGNTEAFF. The CDR3 nucleotides are TGTGCCAGCAGCTTTCCGGGACAGGGCAACACTGAAGCTTTCTTT.

This clone was recorded a few times. V gene TRBV11-3 combines with J gene TRBJ2-7; D may be TRBD1 (5 bases). The CDR3 totals 15 residues. Germline CDR1 is SGHNT and CDR2 is YENEEA. The V end lost 0 bases, the J end lost 7 bases, and 16 bases lay between the germline ends. CDR3 sequence (DNA): TGTGCCAGCAGCTTAGATGCGACTGGGGCTGGAGAGCAGTACTTC. Protein product: CASSLDATGAGEQYF.

This clone has at least ten counts. V and J are TRBV29-1 and TRBJ2-7; D may be TRBD1 (5 bases). V was shortened by 4 bases and J by 6 bases, with 10 bases between the two germline ends. CDR3 length: 11 amino acids. CDR1 and CDR2 (germline): SQVTM, ANQGSEA. The CDR3 DNA reads as TGCAGCGTTGTTCTAGGGGTCGAGCAGTACTTC. Amino acid sequence: CSVVLGVEQYF.

The chain joins TRBV19 to TRBJ1-6; 8 positions agree with TRBD1. CDR3 length: 14 amino acids. From germline, CDR1 is LNHDA and CDR2 SQIVND (reference sequence). V shed 7 bases and J 7 bases; nucleotides not matched to a gene: 6. The CDR3: CASIPTGENSPLHF. CDR3 nucleotide sequence: TGTGCCAGTATTCCGACAGGGGAAAATTCACCCCTCCACTTT.

The rearrangement links TRBV6-5 to TRBJ1-2, with a possible D match to TRBD1 (6 bases). From germline, CDR1 is MNHEY and CDR2 SVGAGI. This CDR3 has 15 amino acids. Trimming shortened V by 5 bases and J by 0 bases, and 13 bases separated the two germline ends. The DNA of the CDR3 is TGTGCCAGCAGTCGACGGACAGTTACTAACTATGGCTACACCTTC. Its protein is CASSRRTVTNYGYTF.

The CDR3 DNA reads as TGTGCCAGTAGTAACAACAGGTTTCTGGCTGAAGCTTTCTTT. This gives the protein CASSNNRFLAEAFF. V and J are TRBV19 and TRBJ1-1, with a tentative D call TRBD1 (5 bases). Trimming left V 4 bases short and J 6 bases short, with 15 bases between. Germline values: CDR1 LNHDA, CDR2 SQIVND (reference sequence). The CDR3 runs to 14 residues.